A selection of T cell receptor beta chains follows, all from one sample in a study of cytomegalovirus exposure and HLA in healthy donors. Assay: immunoSEQ multiplex PCR; the TCRdb copy retains only in-frame clones and omits some. Of 50,000 to 65,000 clones in the sample, 85% to 90% were seen once. Sample: PBMCs. Every receptor here comes from a woman under 30 in good health and CMV-seronegative. CDR3s include the opening cysteine and the closing phenylalanine or tryptophan. A D gene is named only where the DNA matches it firmly. Size tells how often a clone was seen (once, few, many) or the class of an expanded clone, and some rows leave it out.

d_gene	abundance	v_gene	j_gene	CDR3aa	CDR3nt
NA	NA	TRBV30	TRBJ2-2	CAWSELNTGELFF	TGTGCCTGGAGTGAACTGAACACCGGGGAGCTGTTTTTT
TRBD1	NA	TRBV28	TRBJ2-7	CASSSPGTGAYEQYF	TGTGCCAGCAGTAGTCCCGGGACAGGGGCCTACGAGCAGTACTTC
TRBD2	NA	TRBV9	TRBJ2-1	CASSVVAGGGEQFF	TGTGCCAGCAGCGTAGTAGCGGGAGGTGGTGAGCAGTTCTTC
NA	NA	TRBV7-9	TRBJ1-2	CASSLVGIRGANYGYTF	TGTGCCAGCAGCTTAGTGGGCATCAGGGGAGCTAACTATGGCTACACCTTC
NA	NA	TRBV28	TRBJ2-5	CASKEGAEETQYF	TGTGCCAGCAAGGAGGGTGCCGAAGAGACCCAGTACTTC
NA	NA	TRBV4-3	TRBJ2-7	CASSLARGGLGMYEQYF	TGCGCCAGCAGCCTAGCCCGTGGAGGATTAGGAATGTACGAGCAGTACTTC
NA	NA	TRBV19	TRBJ1-1	CASSPQIDTLGTEAFF	TGTGCCAGTAGTCCCCAAATCGACACGCTCGGCACTGAAGCTTTCTTT
TRBD2	NA	TRBV5-4	TRBJ2-3	CASSSRLAGGTDTQYF	TGTGCCAGCAGCTCGCGCTTAGCGGGGGGCACAGATACGCAGTATTTT
NA	NA	TRBV6-5	TRBJ1-5	CASSTMGGQGQPQHF	TGTGCCAGCAGCACAATGGGAGGGCAAGGCCAGCCCCAGCATTTT
TRBD1	NA	TRBV7-3	TRBJ2-7	CASSLTGYSYEQYF	TGTGCCAGCAGCTTGACAGGGTACTCCTACGAGCAGTACTTC
TRBD1	NA	TRBV6-5	TRBJ1-1	CASSYTGQGAEAFF	TGTGCCAGCAGTTACACCGGACAGGGGGCGGAGGCTTTCTTT
NA	NA	TRBV11-2	TRBJ2-4	CASSLEFGGVAKNIQYF	TGTGCCAGCAGCTTAGAATTTGGAGGGGTAGCCAAAAACATTCAGTACTTC
TRBD1	NA	TRBV7-8	TRBJ1-2	CASSSQGDRDYGYTF	TGTGCCAGCAGCTCGCAGGGGGACAGGGACTATGGCTACACCTTC
TRBD1	NA	TRBV7-8	TRBJ2-7	CASTTGDPSYEQYF	TGTGCCAGCACCACAGGGGACCCATCCTACGAGCAGTACTTC
NA	NA	TRBV6-6	TRBJ2-7	CASTYGYSYEQYF	TGTGCCAGCACATACGGGTACTCCTACGAGCAGTACTTC
NA	NA	TRBV9	TRBJ1-1	CASSVAHGGRAEAFF	TGTGCCAGCAGCGTAGCCCACGGAGGGAGGGCTGAAGCTTTCTTT
NA	NA	TRBV18	TRBJ2-7	CASSPETGKSYEQYF	TGTGCCAGCTCACCGGAGACAGGCAAGTCCTACGAGCAGTACTTC
NA	NA	TRBV5-1	TRBJ2-2	CASSLAGTASNTGELFF	TGCGCCAGCAGCTTGGCCGGTACAGCTTCCAACACCGGGGAGCTGTTTTTT
TRBD2	NA	TRBV11-2	TRBJ2-5	CASSLPRTSGSQETQYF	TGTGCCAGCAGCTTACCTCGGACTAGCGGGAGCCAAGAGACCCAGTACTTC
NA	NA	TRBV14	TRBJ1-1	CASSQDIWGRGDPEAFF	TGTGCCAGCAGCCAAGATATCTGGGGAAGGGGCGACCCTGAAGCTTTCTTT
TRBD2	NA	TRBV9	TRBJ2-2	CASGQTSVDTGELFF	TGTGCCAGCGGCCAGACTAGCGTGGACACCGGGGAGCTGTTTTTT
NA	NA	TRBV6-5	TRBJ1-1	CASRIYFNTEAFF	TGTGCCAGCAGGATCTACTTCAACACTGAAGCTTTCTTT
TRBD1	NA	TRBV28	TRBJ1-6	CASGQGGHYSPLHF	TGTGCCAGCGGCCAGGGGGGACACTATTCACCCCTCCACTTT
TRBD2	few	TRBV15	TRBJ2-3	CATSRALAGDTDTQYF	TGTGCCACCAGCAGAGCCCTAGCGGGAGACACAGATACGCAGTATTTT
TRBD2	once	TRBV5-1	TRBJ2-1	CASSLRTSGTYEQFF	TGCGCCAGCAGCTTGCGTACTAGCGGGACTTATGAGCAGTTCTTC
TRBD1	NA	TRBV2	TRBJ2-6	CASGDSGHSGANVLTF	TGTGCCAGCGGGGACAGCGGACACTCTGGGGCCAACGTCCTGACTTTC
TRBD2	many	TRBV4-3	TRBJ2-1	CASSQGGGSYNEQFF	TGCGCCAGCAGCCAAGGGGGGGGCTCCTACAATGAGCAGTTCTTC
TRBD1	NA	TRBV4-2	TRBJ1-5	CASSQDEGTDYQPQHF	TGTGCCAGCAGCCAAGATGAGGGGACAGATTATCAGCCCCAGCATTTT
NA	medium-sized	TRBV6-1	TRBJ1-5	CASSETGSVSQPQHF	TGTGCCAGCAGTGAAACGGGGAGCGTGAGTCAGCCCCAGCATTTT
NA	NA	TRBV28	TRBJ2-7	CASSVQGDYEQYF	TGTGCCAGCAGTGTGCAAGGGGATTACGAGCAGTACTTC
NA	NA	TRBV4-1	TRBJ1-5	CASSPVPGTHQPQHF	TGCGCCAGCAGCCCGGTCCCGGGGACTCATCAGCCCCAGCATTTT
NA	NA	TRBV15	TRBJ1-4	CATSTGLLATNEKLFF	TGTGCCACCAGCACTGGACTCCTGGCAACTAATGAAAAACTGTTTTTT
NA	NA	TRBV2	TRBJ2-7	CASSAAYEQYF	TGTGCCAGCAGCGCGGCCTACGAGCAGTACTTC
NA	NA	TRBV7-4	TRBJ1-5	CASSSIHLGRENQPQHF	TGTGCCAGCAGCTCCATCCACCTTGGACGGGAAAATCAGCCCCAGCATTTT
NA	NA	TRBV5-6	TRBJ1-4	CASSLASVNEKLFF	TGTGCCAGCAGCCTGGCGTCGGTGAATGAAAAACTGTTTTTT
TRBD1	NA	TRBV28	TRBJ1-1	CASSTLDRETTEAFF	TGTGCCAGCAGTACACTGGACAGGGAGACCACTGAAGCTTTCTTT
NA	NA	TRBV28	TRBJ2-3	CASSLLSGWGTDTQYF	TGTGCCAGCAGTTTATTGTCGGGATGGGGCACAGATACGCAGTATTTT
TRBD2	NA	TRBV29-1	TRBJ2-1	CSAQVPGGNEQFF	TGCAGCGCCCAGGTCCCGGGGGGAAATGAGCAGTTCTTC
NA	NA	TRBV4-3	TRBJ2-1	CASSQDRQGGVVNEQFF	TGCGCCAGCAGCCAAGATCGTCAGGGCGGAGTGGTCAATGAGCAGTTCTTC
NA	NA	TRBV19	TRBJ1-1	CASSVRNTEAFF	TGTGCCAGTAGTGTGAGAAACACTGAAGCTTTCTTT
TRBD1	NA	TRBV6-7	TRBJ2-1	CASRHRDRVYNEQFF	TGTGCCAGCAGACATCGGGACAGGGTCTACAATGAGCAGTTCTTC
NA	NA	TRBV5-1	TRBJ1-5	CASSLGQENQPQHF	TGCGCCAGCAGCTTGGGACAGGAAAATCAGCCCCAGCATTTT
TRBD1	NA	TRBV2	TRBJ1-5	CASRKDRDRYQPQHF	TGTGCCAGCAGAAAAGACAGGGATCGGTATCAGCCCCAGCATTTT
NA	NA	TRBV4-3	TRBJ2-7	CASSQDLTGNYEQYF	TGCGCCAGCAGCCAAGATCTAACAGGGAACTACGAGCAGTACTTC
NA	NA	TRBV5-6	TRBJ2-3	CASRSRLLSTDTQYF	TGTGCCAGCAGATCTCGACTGCTAAGCACAGATACGCAGTATTTT
TRBD1	NA	TRBV10-3	TRBJ2-3	CAISKRQGNDTQYF	TGTGCCATCAGTAAACGACAGGGGAACGATACGCAGTATTTT
TRBD1	NA	TRBV9	TRBJ1-1	CASSPQGSEAFF	TGTGCCAGCAGCCCACAGGGGTCAGAGGCTTTCTTT
NA	NA	TRBV30	TRBJ2-6	CAWSLGVSGANVLTF	TGTGCCTGGAGCCTCGGGGTATCTGGGGCCAACGTCCTGACTTTC
NA	NA	TRBV10-3	TRBJ2-1	CAISESTDYNEQFF	TGTGCCATCAGTGAGTCGACAGATTACAATGAGCAGTTCTTC
TRBD1	NA	TRBV12-5	TRBJ1-5	CASGRRDRLDESNQPQHF	TGTGCTAGTGGCCGCCGGGACAGACTGGATGAGAGCAATCAGCCCCAGCATTTT
TRBD2	NA	TRBV27	TRBJ2-3	CASSSRLAGDTQYF	TGTGCCAGCAGTTCTAGACTAGCGGGAGATACGCAGTATTTT
TRBD2	NA	TRBV4-3	TRBJ2-3	CASSQGPSGSSYSTDTQYF	TGCGCCAGCAGCCAAGGGCCTAGCGGGAGCTCCTATAGCACAGATACGCAGTATTTT
TRBD2	NA	TRBV2	TRBJ2-2	CASRNVGLADRTGELFF	TGTGCCAGCAGAAATGTAGGACTAGCGGATAGGACCGGGGAGCTGTTTTTT
NA	NA	TRBV5-6	TRBJ2-1	CASSLGWAGNNEQFF	TGTGCCAGCAGCTTAGGTTGGGCAGGGAACAATGAGCAGTTCTTC
TRBD1	NA	TRBV19	TRBJ2-3	CASSNTGGPSTDTQYF	TGTGCCAGTAGTAATACAGGGGGTCCGAGCACAGATACGCAGTATTTT
TRBD1	NA	TRBV27	TRBJ1-3	CASSPSWGTGRTGNTIYF	TGTGCCAGCAGTCCCTCCTGGGGGACAGGGAGAACTGGAAACACCATATATTTT